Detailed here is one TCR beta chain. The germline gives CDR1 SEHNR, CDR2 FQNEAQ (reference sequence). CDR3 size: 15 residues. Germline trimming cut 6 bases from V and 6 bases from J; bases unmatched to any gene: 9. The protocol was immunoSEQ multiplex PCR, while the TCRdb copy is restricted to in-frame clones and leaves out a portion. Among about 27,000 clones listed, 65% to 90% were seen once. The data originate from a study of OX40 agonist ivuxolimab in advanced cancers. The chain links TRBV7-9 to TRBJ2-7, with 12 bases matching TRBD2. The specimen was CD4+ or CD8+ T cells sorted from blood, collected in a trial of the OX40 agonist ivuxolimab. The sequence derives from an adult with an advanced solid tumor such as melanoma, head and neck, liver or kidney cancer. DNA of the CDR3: TGTGCCAGCAGGTCTCTAGCGGGAGGGCCAAGCGAGCAGTACTTC. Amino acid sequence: CASRSLAGGPSEQYF. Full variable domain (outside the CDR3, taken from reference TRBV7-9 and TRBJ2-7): DTGVSQNPRHKITKRGQNVTFRCDPISEHNRLYWYRQTLGQGPEFLTYFQNEAQLEKSRLLSDRFSAERPKGSFSTLEIQRTEQGDSAMYLCASRSLAGGPSEQYFGPGTRLTVT.